One and the same sample provided the 11 T cell receptor beta chains below, sequenced in a study of memory CD8 T cells in hepatitis C reinfection listed by TCRdb under 2017. The time point label, read with the paper, signifies: late/post reinfection, 12 to 24 weeks after detection. Sorted cells were sequenced directly ex vivo, with no in vitro expansion before TCR sequencing. Library construction relied on the immunoSEQ multiplex PCR assay. What TCRdb holds here is the immuneACCESS table cut down to in-frame rearrangements. Part of the clones is not present; checked against another copy, under half of the missing clones reflect an unresolved V gene, and the others are unexplained. The sample includes about 46,000 clones, with roughly nine tenths observed a single time. Of the sample, approximately 0.67% is held by the ten largest clones. What was sequenced was naive CD8+ T cells sorted from blood. Sample cell subset or site, as interpreted from the label and publication: total naive CD8+CD45RO- T cells. The receptor source for this set is a man aged 18 to 29 with hepatitis C virus infection.

A single count supports this clone. The rearrangement joins TRBV27 to TRBJ2-6; D might be TRBD2 (5 bases). Trimming shortened V by 11 bases and J by 0 bases, and 8 bases separated the two germline ends. CDR1 is MNHEY and CDR2 is SMNVEV in the germline V gene (reference sequence). This CDR3 has 13 amino acids. CDR3 sequence: CASGLSGANVLTF. The CDR3, as DNA: TGTGCCTCCGGACTCTCTGGGGCCAACGTCCTGACTTTC.

The chain is built from TRBV9 and TRBJ1-4; 9 bases align to TRBD1. The CDR3 totals 16 residues. In germline, CDR1 is SGDLS, CDR2 YYNGEE. V gave up 4 bases and J gave up 4 bases; unmatched junction bases: 8. CDR3 bases: TGTGCCAGCAGCACAACAGGGGGCTCGGGTAATGAAAAACTGTTTTTT. This codes for CASSTTGGSGNEKLFF.

Remarks on this clone: Germline is not matched at one junction end, which may reflect a read error. Other nucleotide sequences in the sample specify the same CDR3. This chain links TRBV5-8 with TRBJ2-1, with 13 bases aligning to TRBD2. The germline V gene encodes CDR1 SGHTS and CDR2 YDEGEE. This CDR3 region has 15 residues. The CDR3 DNA sequence: TGCGCCAGCAGCCTCCGACTAGCGGGAGGAAATGAGCAGTTCTTC. Amino acids: CASSLRLAGGNEQFF.

The chain has TRBV6-1 and TRBJ2-3; 13 bases agree with TRBD2. The CDR3 consists of 16 residues. The germline CDR1 and CDR2 sequences are MNHNS and SASEGT. Germline trimming cut 4 bases from V and 7 bases from J; bases unmatched to any gene: 8. The DNA of the CDR3 is TGTGCCAGCAGTGCGTGGGGACTAGCGGGATCAAATACGCAGTATTTT. This gives the protein CASSAWGLAGSNTQYF.

J is TRBJ2-1 and V is TRBV28; TRBD2 matches at 13 bases. There are 13 residues in the CDR3. V was clipped by 6 bases and J by 13 bases; unmatched bases: 6. Germline assignment: CDR1 MDHEN and CDR2 SYDVKM. CDR3 amino acids: CASSRGLAGAQFF. DNA of the CDR3: TGTGCCAGCAGCCGAGGACTAGCGGGGGCTCAGTTCTTC.

The V gene is TRBV7-9, the J gene TRBJ2-5, with D possibly TRBD1 on 5 matching bases. V lost 8 bases, J lost 5 bases, and 15 bases lay in between. CDR1 and CDR2 from the germline V gene are SEHNR and FQNEAQ (reference sequence). The CDR3 has 13 residues. This chain's CDR3 is CASRDSVVETQYF. As DNA, the CDR3 is TGTGCCAGCCGAGACAGTGTAGTGGAGACCCAGTACTTC.

This clone has a single count. J is TRBJ2-2 and V is TRBV7-9; 9 bases map to TRBD1. Trimming removed 7 bases from V and 6 bases from J; junction bases left unmatched: 15. The CDR3 is 17 residues long. CDR1 and CDR2 (germline): SEHNR, FQNEAQ (reference sequence). In DNA form, the CDR3 reads TGTGCCAGCAACCCTCTCCCCGGGACAGGGAAAGCCGGGGAGCTGTTTTTT. This translates into CASNPLPGTGKAGELFF.

This clone was counted once. The chain couples TRBV2 to TRBJ2-7; D ambiguous. The ends were cut back, 6 bases at V and 2 bases at J, with 11 bases in the middle. There are 13 residues in the CDR3. Germline V CDR1 and CDR2: SNHLY, FYNNEI. Here the CDR3 reads CASRETQTYEQYF. In DNA, the CDR3 is TGTGCCAGCAGGGAGACTCAGACCTACGAGCAGTACTTC.

For the CDR3, the DNA is TGTGCCAGCAGCTTAGCGCGTCGGGAGGGCCCAGGAGATACGCAGTATTTT. Translated: CASSLARREGPGDTQYF. The V call is TRBV7-9, the J call TRBJ2-3, with 8 bases that match TRBD2. The germline V gene encodes CDR1 SEHNR and CDR2 FQNEAQ (reference sequence). Trimming at V came to 0 bases and at J to 5 bases, leaving 10 bases not matched to a gene. This CDR3 region has 17 residues.

For the CDR3, the DNA is TGTGCCAGTAGTAACCGGGACAGCAGCTTCGACGAGCAGTACTTC. It codes for CASSNRDSSFDEQYF. The gene calls are TRBV19 and TRBJ2-7; 7 bases map to TRBD1. Germline V gene data show CDR1 as LNHDA and CDR2 as SQIVND (reference sequence). The CDR3 spans 15 residues. V shed 4 bases, J shed 5 bases, and the junction held 11 bases outside the gene matches. Drawing the rest from reference TRBV19 and TRBJ2-7, the complete variable domain is DGGITQSPKYLFRKEGQNVTLSCEQNLNHDAMYWYRQDPGQGLRLIYYSQIVNDFQKGDIAEGYSVSREKKESFPLTVTSAQKNPTAFYLCASSNRDSSFDEQYFGPGTRLTVT.

The chain joins TRBV10-3 to TRBJ2-2; a weak D match, TRBD2 (6 bases). With 6 bases removed from V and 0 bases from J, the gap between germline ends came to 8 bases. Looked up from germline, CDR1 is ENHRY and CDR2 is SYGVKD. This CDR3 has 14 amino acids. The CDR3 DNA sequence: TGTGCCATCAGCCGGGACTCGAACACCGGGGAGCTGTTTTTT. Encoded protein: CAISRDSNTGELFF.